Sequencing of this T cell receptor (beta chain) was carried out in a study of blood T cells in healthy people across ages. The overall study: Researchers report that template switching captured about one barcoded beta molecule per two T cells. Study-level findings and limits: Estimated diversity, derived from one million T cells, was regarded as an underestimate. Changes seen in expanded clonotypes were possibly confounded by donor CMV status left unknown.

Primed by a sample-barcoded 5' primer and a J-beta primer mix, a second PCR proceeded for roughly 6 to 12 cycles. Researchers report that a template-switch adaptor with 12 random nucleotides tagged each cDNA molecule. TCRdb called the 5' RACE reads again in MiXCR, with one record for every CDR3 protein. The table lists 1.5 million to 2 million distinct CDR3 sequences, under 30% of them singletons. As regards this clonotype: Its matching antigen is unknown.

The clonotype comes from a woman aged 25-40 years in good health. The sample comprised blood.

The CDR3 coding sequence is TGTGCCAGCAGTCTTAGCAGGAGGTCCAATGAGCAGTTCTTC. Amino acids: CASSLSRRSNEQFF. This chain joins TRBV2 and TRBJ2-1, with D possibly matching TRBD2 (5 bases). The V gene lost 5 bases and the J gene lost 6 bases, with 14 bases spanning the gap. Looked up from germline, CDR1 is SNHLY and CDR2 is FYNNEI. There are 14 residues in the CDR3.